This TCR beta chain was profiled in a study of T cell repertoires in MIS-A myocarditis. CDR1 and CDR2 (germline): KGHSH, LQKENI. J gave up 7 bases and V 3 bases, and 2 bases lay outside the gene matches. This CDR3 is built from 13 residues. Repertoires were generated with immunoSEQ multiplex PCR, while TCRdb's copy carries only in-frame clones and drops some. The data show 600 to 750 clones, 65% to 85% seen once. V usage is TRBV18 and J usage is TRBJ1-2; 10 bases are shared with TRBD1. The sequence was collected from a man younger than 35 with fulminant myocarditis from multisystem inflammatory syndrome in adults (MIS-A) after COVID-19. The sequenced sample was pericardium tissue obtained at autopsy. The CDR3 loop reads CASSPWDRGGYTF. The CDR3 nucleotides read TGTGCCAGCTCACCTTGGGACAGGGGTGGCTACACCTTC.